This TCR beta chain was sequenced during a study of T cells after yellow fever vaccination. The study, taken as a whole, reports: Most primary-vaccination clones reappeared after the booster (about 97% CD4, 85% to 90% CD8).

This clonotype was counted many times. Its cognate antigen is unknown. Via MiXCR, TCRdb re-called the 5' RACE reads, giving one row per CDR3 protein. There are 250,000 to 400,000 distinct CDR3 sequences in the sample; approximately 4.5% occur only once, and just under 20% lies in the top ten. CDR3 length: 15 residues. Trimming took off 5 bases at V and 0 bases at J, with 14 bases between the two ends. Germline V gene lookup returns CDR1 SQVTM and CDR2 ANQGSEA. The rearrangement uses TRBV29-1 and TRBJ2-1; perhaps TRBD2 as D (5 bases). The material sequenced was PBMCs, taken 15 days after the yellow fever booster vaccination. This TCR was recovered from a man aged 18 to 30 who received the YFV17D yellow fever vaccine. CDR3 coding DNA: TGCAGCGTTTACAGAGACTATAGCTCCTACAATGAGCAGTTCTTC. This gives the protein CSVYRDYSSYNEQFF.